Detailed here is one T cell receptor (beta chain). Its specificity is unknown. Naive or memory CD4+ cells were cultured 1:1 with T cell-depleted PBMCs plus CEF. The entry originates in a study of CD4 T cells in relation to SARS-CoV-2 and coronaviruses. Study outcomes and limitations: Each donor contributed either pre-pandemic or post-infection samples, not both.

The CDR3 spans 11 residues. V dropped 5 bases and J dropped 2 bases, with 6 bases sitting between them. Germline values: CDR1 GTSNPN, CDR2 SVGIG (reference sequence). TCRdb keeps only in-frame clones here, not all; method: immunoSEQ multiplex PCR. The table records about 36,000 clones, around three quarters of them present only once. The chain carries TRBV30 and TRBJ2-5; D possibly corresponds to TRBD1 (6 bases). This clonotype originated in an adult with COVID-19. The material sequenced was memory CD4+ T cells from PBMCs, cultured in vitro. DNA for the CDR3: TGTGCCTGGGGACAGCAAGAGACCCAGTACTTC. The encoded protein is CAWGQQETQYF.